The 18 T cell receptor beta chains reported below all come from one sample, sequenced in a study of cytomegalovirus exposure and HLA in healthy donors. The study ran its PCR with 60 Vbeta and 13 Jbeta primers. Libraries were prepared by immunoSEQ multiplex PCR; TCRdb keeps only in-frame clonotypes and omits some of them. The table lists about 120,000 clones, over 6.5% of them singletons. The sample comprised PBMCs. The receptors were sampled from a woman in her forties in good health and CMV-seropositive.

The genes are TRBV30 and TRBJ2-2; 10 bases fit TRBD1. This CDR3 has 16 residues. The V gene end was trimmed by 0 bases and the J gene end by 4 bases; junction bases not matched to a gene: 5. Germline V gene data show CDR1 as GTSNPN and CDR2 as SVGIG (reference sequence). The CDR3 here is CAWSVGDRGGTGELFF. The CDR3 nucleotides are TGTGCCTGGAGTGTAGGGGACAGGGGAGGCACCGGGGAGCTGTTTTTT. Using reference TRBV30 and TRBJ2-2 for the parts outside the CDR3, the full variable domain is SQTIHQWPATLVQPVGSPLSLECTVEGTSNPNLYWYRQAAGRGLQLLFYSVGIGQISSEVPQNLSASRPQDRQFILSSKKLLLSDSGFYLCAWSVGDRGGTGELFFGEGSRLTVL.

This clone was recorded a few times. The chain employs TRBV9 and TRBJ2-5, with TRBD1 matching over 9 bases. The CDR3 spans 17 residues. The junction had 11 bases not matched to a gene; V was cut back by 0 bases and J by 5 bases. Germline V gene lookup returns CDR1 SGDLS and CDR2 YYNGEE. Here the CDR3 DNA reads TGTGCCAGCAGCGTAGGGGCTCCGGGACAGGGACGGGAGACCCAGTACTTC. Residues: CASSVGAPGQGRETQYF.

This clone appeared a few times. The CDR3 protein is CAWSVLGGGGEKLFF. The DNA of the CDR3 is TGTGCCTGGAGTGTACTTGGGGGGGGTGGTGAAAAACTGTTTTTT. V usage is TRBV30 and J usage is TRBJ1-4; D is perhaps TRBD1 (5 bases). In germline, CDR1 is GTSNPN, CDR2 SVGIG (reference sequence). Between the trimmed V and J ends, which lost 0 bases and 7 bases, there was a span of 15 bases. The CDR3 covers 15 residues.

This clone was seen only a few times. The chain joins TRBV11-1 to TRBJ2-7, with D perhaps TRBD1 (5 bases). From germline, CDR1 is SGHAT and CDR2 FQDESV (reference sequence). The CDR3 sequence is 16 residues long. Trimming removed 0 bases from V and 5 bases from J, with 17 bases in between. CDR3 nucleotide sequence: TGTGCCAGCAGCTTAGCGGGGCCGGATCAGAGACACGAGCAGTACTTC. Translation gives CASSLAGPDQRHEQYF. The full variable domain, completed using reference TRBV11-1 and TRBJ2-7, is EAEVAQSPRYKITEKSQAVAFWCDPISGHATLYWYRQILGQGPELLVQFQDESVVDDSQLPKDRFSAERLKGVDSTLKIQPAELGDSAMYLCASSLAGPDQRHEQYFGPGTRLTVT.

The chain combines TRBV5-1 with TRBJ1-2; D is unresolved. Germline CDR1 SGHRS, CDR2 YFSETQ. Trimming removed 3 bases from V and 5 bases from J, with 14 bases in between. CDR3 length: 14 residues. The CDR3 DNA is TGCGCCAGCAGCTCCGGTCAGCGGGCATATGGCTACACCTTC. Protein: CASSSGQRAYGYTF.

The sample holds a few counts of this clone. The J gene is TRBJ1-1, the V gene TRBV19, with 7 bases aligning to TRBD1. Germline CDR1 and CDR2: LNHDA and SQIVND (reference sequence). The CDR3 runs 15 residues. The J segment lost 1 base and the V segment lost 7 bases, leaving 9 bases of the junction unmatched. As DNA, the CDR3 is TGTGCCAGTACCCAGGGGGGCAGGGCGAACACTGAAGCTTTCTTT. Its translation: CASTQGGRANTEAFF.

This clone was observed a handful of times. The chain is built from TRBV5-6 and TRBJ2-3, with TRBD2 as a possible D gene (6 bases). V was trimmed by 0 bases and J by 6 bases, leaving 11 bases between them. Per the germline V gene, CDR1 is SGHDT and CDR2 is YYEEEE. The CDR3 loop spans 14 amino acids. This chain's CDR3 is CASSLGLARDTQYF. The CDR3 DNA is TGTGCCAGCAGCTTGGGGCTAGCGCGCGATACGCAGTATTTT.

Points on this clone: Germline and junction disagree at one end, which may indicate a read error. The CDR3 protein is CASRFDRTNTGELFF. The CDR3 coding sequence is TGTGCCAGCCGCTTTGACAGAACGAACACCGGGGAGCTGTTTTTT. The genes are TRBV5-4 and TRBJ2-2; D is perhaps TRBD1 (5 bases). Germline V gene lookup returns CDR1 SGHNT and CDR2 YYREEE (reference sequence). The CDR3 has 15 residues.

There are a few counts of this clone. The J gene is TRBJ2-7, the V gene TRBV10-2; TRBD1 might be the D (6 bases). Germline lookup yields CDR1 WSHSY and CDR2 SAAADI. V was clipped by 0 bases and J by 0 bases, with 9 bases between them. The CDR3 consists of 15 residues. The CDR3 DNA is TGCGCCAGCAGTGAGTCTTGGGACAACTCCTACGAGCAGTACTTC. Protein sequence: CASSESWDNSYEQYF.

This clone was picked up a small number of times. The CDR3 coding sequence is TGTGCCAGTAGTTCCCGTAGGAGAAACACTGAAGCTTTCTTT. Its protein product is CASSSRRRNTEAFF. The chain links TRBV19 to TRBJ1-1; D call uncertain. The CDR3 length is 14 residues. The V gene's germline CDR1 is LNHDA and CDR2 SQIVND (reference sequence). Trimming left V 5 bases short and J 2 bases short, with 12 bases between.

This clone was detected only a few times. The chain joins TRBV9 to TRBJ2-1, with a tentative D call TRBD2 (7 bases). Trimming stripped 0 bases from V and 7 bases from J, with 14 bases between. The CDR3 runs 15 residues. Per the germline V gene, CDR1 is SGDLS and CDR2 is YYNGEE. The DNA of the CDR3 is TGTGCCAGCAGCGTAGAGGCGGGGGCCCAGAATGAGCAGTTCTTC. As protein: CASSVEAGAQNEQFF.

This clone was seen more than once but under ten times. V is TRBV27 and J is TRBJ1-1; D unresolved. This CDR3 contains 14 residues. The V and J ends lost 3 bases and 0 bases respectively, with 8 bases between them. Germline-derived CDR1 and CDR2 are MNHEY and SMNVEV (reference sequence). The CDR3 DNA sequence: TGTGCCAGCAGTTTGGGCAGCTTGAACACTGAAGCTTTCTTT. It codes for CASSLGSLNTEAFF.

The V and J genes are TRBV6-5 and TRBJ2-5, with unresolved D. Judging by the DNA end, TRBJ2-7 fits better; the J call may be wrong. CDR1 and CDR2 (germline): MNHEY, SVGAGI. This CDR3 spans 13 amino acids. CDR3 in DNA: TGTGCCAGCGAATCCGTTAGCTCCTACGAGCAGTACTTC. Translated, it gives CASESVSSYEQYF.

The V call is TRBV11-1, the J call TRBJ2-7; D possibly corresponds to TRBD1 (6 bases). The CDR3 extends over 13 amino acids. Germline loops: CDR1 SGHAT, CDR2 FQDESV (reference sequence). Trimming cost V 5 bases and J 1 base, with 9 bases left between them. The CDR3 is CASSNRVSYEQYF. The CDR3 DNA reads TGTGCCAGCAGCAACAGGGTATCCTACGAGCAGTACTTC.

The genes are TRBV5-4 and TRBJ2-5; TRBD1 is a possible D gene (6 bases). V lost 0 bases and J lost 2, with 8 bases in between. The CDR3 loop spans 14 amino acids. Per the germline V gene, CDR1 is SGHNT and CDR2 is YYREEE (reference sequence). This CDR3 is CASSLGQAQETQYF. The CDR3 DNA reads as TGTGCCAGCAGCTTGGGACAGGCACAAGAGACCCAGTACTTC.

This clone appeared a few times. V is TRBV14 and J is TRBJ2-3; no firm D call. V was trimmed by 3 bases and J by 4 bases, leaving 11 bases between them. CDR3 length: 14 residues. CDR1 SGHDN and CDR2 FVKESK come from the germline V gene. CDR3 coding DNA: TGTGCCAGCAGCCAGTCATTTGGAGCAGATACGCAGTATTTT. Its protein product is CASSQSFGADTQYF.

V is TRBV5-1 and J is TRBJ1-2; 8 bases map to TRBD1. The V and J ends lost 2 bases and 8 bases, in that order; junction bases with no gene match: 8. CDR1 and CDR2 (germline): SGHRS, YFSETQ. There are 14 residues in the CDR3. This chain's CDR3 is CASSLRQGLGGYTF. The CDR3 DNA sequence: TGCGCCAGCAGCTTAAGACAGGGGCTAGGAGGCTACACCTTC.

The V and J genes are TRBV2 and TRBJ2-1; D not certain. The V end was cut by 7 bases, the J end by 0 bases, with 10 bases between. Germline V gives CDR1 SNHLY, CDR2 FYNNEI. The CDR3 is 14 residues long. The CDR3 is CASIEVSSYNEQFF. CDR3 DNA: TGTGCCAGCATAGAGGTTAGCTCCTACAATGAGCAGTTCTTC.